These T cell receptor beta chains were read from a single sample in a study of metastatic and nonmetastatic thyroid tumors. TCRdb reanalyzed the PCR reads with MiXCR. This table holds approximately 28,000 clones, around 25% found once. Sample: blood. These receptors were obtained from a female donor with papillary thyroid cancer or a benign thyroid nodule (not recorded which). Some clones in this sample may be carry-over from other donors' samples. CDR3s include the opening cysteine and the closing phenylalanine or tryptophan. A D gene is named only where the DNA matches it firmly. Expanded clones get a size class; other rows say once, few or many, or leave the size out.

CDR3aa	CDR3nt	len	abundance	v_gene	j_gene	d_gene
CASSLDRAVGELFF	TGTGCCAGCAGCTTGGACAGGGCGGTCGGGGAACTGTTTTTT	14	many	TRBV5-6	TRBJ2-2	.
CATSDPGTGGNEQYF	TGTGCCACCAGTGATCCCGGGACAGGGGGAAACGAGCAGTACTTC	15	medium-sized	TRBV24-1	TRBJ2-7	TRBD1
CASSPLEATNEKLFF	TGTGCCAGCAGCCCTTTGGAGGCAACTAATGAAAAACTGTTTTTT	15	few	TRBV6-1	TRBJ1-4	.
CATSDWVQGVGETQYF	TGTGCCACCAGTGATTGGGTGCAAGGGGTGGGGGAGACCCAGTACTTC	16	.	TRBV24-1	TRBJ2-5	.
CASSLHRRRGYNEQFF	TGCGCCAGCAGCTTGCATAGAAGGAGGGGCTACAATGAGCAGTTCTTC	16	.	TRBV5-1	TRBJ2-1	.
CASSPPGHIFGYTF	TGTGCCAGCTCACCACCGGGACACATCTTCGGCTACACCTTC	14	few	TRBV18	TRBJ1-2	.
CASKDRYSGNTIYF	TGTGCCAGCAAGGACAGATACTCTGGAAACACCATATATTTT	14	few	TRBV6-1	TRBJ1-3	.
CSAQGGEGLELSEQYF	TGCAGTGCTCAAGGGGGGGAGGGGCTGGAGTTATCCGAGCAGTACTTC	16	.	TRBV20-1	TRBJ2-7	.
CSSRRWAGLPYNEQFF	TGCAGTTCTAGGAGATGGGCGGGATTACCTTACAATGAGCAGTTCTTC	16	.	TRBV20-1	TRBJ2-1	.
CASSGSRLEQFF	TGTGCCAGCAGCGGTTCGAGACTCGAGCAGTTCTTC	12	medium-sized	TRBV7-2	TRBJ2-1	.
CASSPLVGCIGELFF	TGTGCTAGCAGCCCCTTGGTGGGGTGTATCGGGGAGCTGTTTTTT	15	.	TRBV7-7	TRBJ2-2	.
CASSQVLGGGNQPQHF	TGCGCCAGCAGCCAAGTTCTGGGAGGGGGCAATCAGCCCCAGCATTTT	16	.	TRBV4-1	TRBJ1-5	.
CASSVVPSGTPYEQFF	TGTGCCAGCAGCGTAGTACCTAGCGGGACCCCATATGAGCAGTTCTTC	16	.	TRBV11-2	TRBJ2-1	TRBD2
CASSQAGQGGEQYF	TGTGCCAGCAGCCAGGCTGGACAGGGAGGGGAGCAGTACTTC	14	.	TRBV3-1	TRBJ2-7	.
CASSLDWGVQETQYF	TGTGCCAGCAGCTTAGATTGGGGAGTCCAAGAGACCCAGTACTTC	15	many	TRBV11-2	TRBJ2-5	.
CASRRDRGSYNEQFF	TGTGCCAGCAGGAGGGACAGGGGTTCCTACAATGAGCAGTTCTTC	15	many	TRBV5-4	TRBJ2-1	TRBD1
CSARDSGRADTWELFF	TGCAGTGCTAGAGATAGCGGGAGGGCCGACACTTGGGAGCTGTTTTTT	16	.	TRBV20-1	TRBJ2-2	TRBD2
CASSDRNSGNTIYF	TGTGCCAGCAGTGACAGAAACTCTGGAAACACCATATATTTT	14	many	TRBV12-3/TRBV12-4	TRBJ1-3	.
CATQSGSTDTQYF	TGTGCCACCCAAAGCGGGAGCACAGATACGCAGTATTTT	13	many	TRBV24-1	TRBJ2-3	.
CASSTTSSGANVLTF	TGTGCCAGCAGTACCACGTCGTCTGGGGCCAACGTCCTGACTTTC	15	many	TRBV28	TRBJ2-6	.
CASSQGATYEQYF	TGTGCCAGCAGTCAAGGGGCCACCTACGAGCAGTACTTC	13	medium-sized	TRBV28	TRBJ2-7	.
CASSFGPQTQYF	TGTGCCAGCAGCTTTGGTCCTCAGACCCAGTACTTC	12	few	TRBV7-2	TRBJ2-5	.
CASSPGGRGPDQPQHF	TGTGCCAGCAGTCCCGGGGGCAGGGGGCCTGATCAGCCCCAGCATTTT	16	few	TRBV28	TRBJ1-5	TRBD1
CATSEGGLATETQYF	TGTGCCACCAGTGAGGGGGGACTAGCGACAGAGACCCAGTACTTC	15	.	TRBV24-1	TRBJ2-5	TRBD2
CASSLVPTF	TGTGCCAGCAGCTTAGTTCCCACCTTC	9	few	TRBV7-8	TRBJ2-7	.
CASSYTEYGNTIYF	TGTGCCAGCAGTTACACGGAGTATGGAAACACCATATATTTT	14	medium-sized	TRBV6-5	TRBJ1-3	.
CASSLQYQVGSNEQFF	TGTGCCAGCAGCCTGCAGTATCAAGTGGGGAGCAATGAGCAGTTCTTC	16	.	TRBV11-2	TRBJ2-1	.
CSARAGLVTDTQYF	TGCAGTGCTAGGGCGGGCCTTGTCACAGATACGCAGTATTTT	14	many	TRBV20-1	TRBJ2-3	.
CAWRGVSRTGYTF	TGTGCCTGGAGGGGAGTCTCCCGGACAGGCTACACCTTC	13	many	TRBV30	TRBJ1-2	.
CASRQGWAACANVLTF	TGTGCCAGCAGACAAGGATGGGCAGCTTGTGCCAACGTCCTGACTTTC	16	.	TRBV4-2	TRBJ2-6	.
CASTRQYNEQFF	TGTGCCAGCACAAGACAGTACAATGAGCAGTTCTTC	12	medium-sized	TRBV6-1	TRBJ2-1	.
CASSYSVRRRNSPLHF	TGTGCCAGCAGTTACTCCGTGCGACGGAGAAATTCACCCCTCCACTTT	16	.	TRBV6-5	TRBJ1-6	.
CSARDQETQYF	TGCAGTGCTAGAGATCAAGAGACCCAGTACTTC	11	many	TRBV20-1	TRBJ2-5	.
CASSLFRGGNQPQHF	TGTGCCAGCAGCTTATTTCGAGGGGGCAATCAGCCCCAGCATTTT	15	many	TRBV7-2	TRBJ1-5	.
CASSLGTGGSGAETQYF	TGTGCCAGCAGTTTAGGGACAGGGGGCTCAGGTGCAGAGACCCAGTACTTC	17	many	TRBV12-3/TRBV12-4	TRBJ2-5	TRBD1
CASSHSWTGEYEQYF	TGTGCCAGCAGCCATTCCTGGACCGGGGAGTACGAGCAGTACTTC	15	.	TRBV4-2	TRBJ2-7	.
CASSLGGTGAYEQYF	TGCGCCAGCAGCTTGGGCGGGACAGGAGCCTACGAGCAGTACTTC	15	.	TRBV5-1	TRBJ2-7	TRBD1
CASSPITSGTALHGELFF	TGTGCCAGCAGCCCGATCACTAGCGGGACGGCCCTACACGGGGAGCTGTTTTTT	18	few	TRBV6-2/TRBV6-3	TRBJ2-2	TRBD2
CASSFSWGQGQERGTEAFF	TGTGCCAGCAGCTTTTCTTGGGGACAGGGGCAAGAGAGAGGCACTGAAGCTTTCTTT	19	many	TRBV5-4	TRBJ1-1	TRBD1
CASSLGTEVGGYTF	TGCGCCAGCAGCTTGGGGACAGAAGTGGGCGGCTACACCTTC	14	.	TRBV5-1	TRBJ1-2	.
CASSSSRGPGKTYEQYF	TGCGCCAGCAGCAGCTCGAGGGGCCCCGGGAAGACCTACGAGCAGTACTTC	17	.	TRBV5-1	TRBJ2-7	.
CASSVGQGRWQETQYF	TGTGCCAGCAGCGTAGGGCAGGGAAGGTGGCAAGAGACTCAGTACTTC	16	.	TRBV9	TRBJ2-5	.
CASGGASVYEQYF	TGTGCCAGCGGAGGGGCTAGCGTCTACGAGCAGTACTTC	13	few	TRBV12-3/TRBV12-4	TRBJ2-7	.
CASRAPGQGRAYEQYF	TGTGCCAGCAGGGCACCGGGGCAGGGAAGGGCCTACGAGCAGTACTTC	16	medium-sized	TRBV6-1	TRBJ2-7	.
CASYWGGGAFF	TGTGCCAGCTATTGGGGGGGGGGAGCTTTCTTT	11	many	TRBV6-1	TRBJ1-1	.
CASSQTGADSYEQYF	TGTGCCAGCTCACAGACAGGGGCTGACTCCTACGAGCAGTACTTC	15	.	TRBV18	TRBJ2-7	TRBD1
CASIFVGTHNEQFF	TGTGCCAGCATCTTTGTCGGGACCCACAATGAGCAGTTCTTC	14	.	TRBV7-2	TRBJ2-1	.